The next 26 T cell receptor beta chains were all read from a single sample in a study of STAT5B mutations in CD4+ large granular lymphocyte leukemia. Assay: immunoSEQ multiplex PCR; the TCRdb copy retains only in-frame clones and omits some. The sample lists some 35,000 clones; around 88% were seen once. The sequenced material came from CD4+ T cells from blood buffy coats. The receptor source for this set is a human donor in good health.

This chain uses TRBV5-6 with TRBJ1-5; TRBD1 is a possible D gene (6 bases). The CDR3 covers 16 residues. The V end was cut by 2 bases, the J end by 3 bases, with 15 bases between. CDR1 and CDR2 from the germline V gene are SGHDT and YYEEEE. CDR3 sequence (DNA): TGTGCCAGCAGCTTCTCAGGACAGTTCAACAATCAGCCCCAGCATTTT. This encodes CASSFSGQFNNQPQHF. Supplemented by reference TRBV5-6 and TRBJ1-5, the full variable domain reads DAGVTQSPTHLIKTRGQQVTLRCSPKSGHDTVSWYQQALGQGPQFIFQYYEEEERQRGNFPDRFSGHQFPNYSSELNVNALLLGDSALYLCASSFSGQFNNQPQHFGDGTRLSIL.

The rearrangement joins TRBV11-2 to TRBJ2-7; maybe TRBD1 (7 bases). The CDR3 has 14 residues. Germline CDR1 reads SGHAT; CDR2 reads FQNNGV. Trimming left V 1 base short and J 5 bases short, with 12 bases between. CDR3 in DNA: TGTGCCAGCAGCTTAGTAGGGGGCGGGGACGAGCAGTACTTC. This codes for CASSLVGGGDEQYF.

There are a few counts of this clone. The chain couples TRBV7-9 to TRBJ1-5; unclear D gene. CDR1 is SEHNR and CDR2 is FQNEAQ in the germline V gene (reference sequence). The CDR3 totals 14 residues. V was trimmed by 5 bases and J by 7 bases, leaving 15 bases between them. CDR3 nucleotide sequence: TGTGCCAGCAGCGCCAGTCCCCAGCGGCAGCCCCAGCATTTT. Translated, it gives CASSASPQRQPQHF.

The gene calls are TRBV7-9 and TRBJ2-3; TRBD2 matches 12 bases. CDR3 length: 19 residues. Trimming removed 4 bases from V and 4 bases from J; junction bases left unmatched: 15. In germline, CDR1 is SEHNR, CDR2 FQNEAQ (reference sequence). CDR3 loop: CASSSTSSGRAMFADTQYF. The CDR3 coding sequence is TGTGCCAGCAGCTCGACTTCTAGCGGGAGGGCCATGTTCGCAGATACGCAGTATTTT.

J is TRBJ1-6 and V is TRBV10-3; TRBD1 aligns across 7 bases. With V trimmed by 10 bases and J by 10 bases, 10 bases remained unmatched. The CDR3 runs 13 residues. CDR1 ENHRY and CDR2 SYGVKD come from the germline V gene. CDR3 protein: CASGQAPGSPLHF. DNA of the CDR3: TGTGCCAGCGGACAGGCTCCAGGCTCACCCCTCCACTTT.

V usage is TRBV4-3 and J usage is TRBJ2-5, with D uncertain. Trimming took off 2 bases at V and 2 bases at J, with 6 bases between the two ends. Germline assignment: CDR1 LGHNA and CDR2 YSLEER. This CDR3 spans 13 amino acids. CDR3 region: CASSQSRQETQYF. In DNA form, the CDR3 reads TGCGCCAGCAGCCAAAGTAGGCAAGAGACCCAGTACTTC.

This clone is a singleton in its sample. V usage is TRBV6-5 and J usage is TRBJ2-7, with D maybe TRBD1 (5 bases). The V end was cut by 0 bases, the J end by 5 bases, with 11 bases between. Germline loops: CDR1 MNHEY, CDR2 SVGAGI. This CDR3 has 14 amino acids. CDR3 coding DNA: TGTGCCAGCAGTTACTCCATGACAGCTAACGAGCAGTACTTC. Its protein product is CASSYSMTANEQYF.

The chain recombines TRBV6-6 with TRBJ1-4; D gene ambiguous. Germline-derived CDR1 and CDR2 are MNHNY and SVGAGI (reference sequence). Trimming cost V 2 bases and J 2 bases, with 6 bases left between them. There are 14 residues in the CDR3. The chain's CDR3 is CASSYRLTNEKLFF. For the CDR3, the DNA is TGTGCCAGCAGTTACCGGTTGACTAATGAAAAACTGTTTTTT.

This clone was recorded a few times. V is TRBV4-1 and J is TRBJ1-5, with no clear D. The CDR3 loop spans 14 amino acids. Germline V CDR1 and CDR2: MGHRA, YSYEKL. Trimming stripped 6 bases from V and 3 bases from J, with 12 bases between. CDR3 bases: TGCGCCAGCAGTCTCGACATAGTCAATCAGCCCCAGCATTTT. It translates to CASSLDIVNQPQHF.

This clone was seen a few times. The V call is TRBV19, the J call TRBJ2-1; D is uncertain. The CDR3 totals 12 residues. Trimming left V 3 bases short and J 4 bases short, with 4 bases between. The germline V gene encodes CDR1 LNHDA and CDR2 SQIVND (reference sequence). The CDR3 DNA reads as TGTGCCAGTAGTATGCCGTACAATGAGCAGTTCTTC. The encoded protein is CASSMPYNEQFF.

The chain couples TRBV5-1 to TRBJ2-3; D uncertain. Trimming left V 2 bases short and J 4 bases short, with 14 bases between. Germline V gene sequence: CDR1 SGHRS, CDR2 YFSETQ. The CDR3 extends over 15 amino acids. The DNA for the CDR3 is TGCGCCAGCAGCTTCTCATGGTTTGGAGCAGATACGCAGTATTTT. Amino acid sequence: CASSFSWFGADTQYF.

The genes are TRBV12-5 and TRBJ1-2, with 8 bases aligning to TRBD1. Germline CDR1 LGHNT, CDR2 FRNRAP. V gave up 5 bases and J gave up 4 bases; unmatched junction bases: 6. The CDR3 has 14 residues. The CDR3 nucleotides are TGTGCTAGTGGTCCCGGCAGGGGGCTCTATGGCTACACCTTC. Residues: CASGPGRGLYGYTF.

The chain carries TRBV6-1 and TRBJ2-5; 9 nucleotides align to TRBD1. This CDR3 spans 15 amino acids. The germline gives CDR1 MNHNS, CDR2 SASEGT. V lost 6 bases and J lost 5; bases outside the gene matches: 10. CDR3 sequence reads: CASSYDRGFLETQYF. The CDR3 nucleotides read TGTGCCAGCAGCTACGACAGGGGGTTTCTGGAGACCCAGTACTTC.

The chain carries TRBV7-6 and TRBJ1-2; TRBD1 matches 7 bases. The trim removed 5 bases at V and 5 bases at J, leaving 5 bases unmatched. Germline CDR1 SGHVS, CDR2 FNYEAQ. The CDR3 is made up of 13 amino acids. CDR3 amino acids: CASSRDRVYGYTF. Here the CDR3 DNA reads TGTGCCAGCAGCCGCGACAGGGTTTATGGCTACACCTTC.

The chain is built from TRBV7-2 and TRBJ2-4; the D is unclear. The CDR3 length is 15 residues. V lost 5 bases to trimming and J lost 1 base, with 12 bases between them. Germline V gene sequence: CDR1 SGHTA, CDR2 FQGNSA. The CDR3 loop is CASSNSGVAKNIQYF. CDR3 DNA sequence: TGTGCCAGCAGCAACTCTGGGGTTGCCAAAAACATTCAGTACTTC.

The chain carries TRBV30 and TRBJ2-7; 11 positions match TRBD2. V gave up 2 bases and J gave up 6 bases; unmatched junction bases: 3. The CDR3 is 13 amino acids. The germline CDR1 and CDR2 sequences are GTSNPN and SVGIG (reference sequence). CDR3 sequence reads: CAWSLAGGIEQYF. The CDR3 DNA reads TGTGCCTGGAGTCTAGCGGGAGGAATCGAGCAGTACTTC.

V usage is TRBV5-6 and J usage is TRBJ1-1, with D unclear. From germline, CDR1 is SGHDT and CDR2 YYEEEE. CDR3 length equals 12 residues. V lost 0 bases to trimming and J lost 7 bases, with 7 bases between them. The DNA of the CDR3 is TGTGCCAGCAGCTTGGGGGGAGATGAAGCTTTCTTT. Encoded protein: CASSLGGDEAFF.

The chain uses TRBV7-2 and TRBJ2-1; 10 nucleotides align to TRBD2. Germline CDR1 is SGHTA and CDR2 is FQGNSA. Trimming took 4 bases from V and 9 from J; bases not matched to a gene: 9. CDR3 length: 15 residues. The CDR3 spells CASSSQAGGPSEQFF. In DNA form, the CDR3 reads TGTGCCAGCAGCTCCCAAGCGGGGGGGCCTAGTGAGCAGTTCTTC. Full variable domain (missing parts from reference TRBV7-2 and TRBJ2-1): GAGVSQSPSNKVTEKGKDVELRCDPISGHTALYWYRQSLGQGLEFLIYFQGNSAPDKSGLPSDRFSAERTGGSVSTLTIQRTQQEDSAVYLCASSSQAGGPSEQFFGPGTRLTVL.

The rearrangement uses TRBV7-9 and TRBJ1-1; possible D gene TRBD1, 6 bases. This CDR3 has 13 residues. V gave up 4 bases and J gave up 3 bases, with 9 bases separating them. Per germline, CDR1 SEHNR and CDR2 FQNEAQ (reference sequence). The CDR3 DNA is TGTGCCAGCAGCTACGGACAGTACACTGAAGCTTTCTTT. Amino acids: CASSYGQYTEAFF.

The chain combines TRBV7-6 with TRBJ2-7; maybe TRBD1 (5 bases). CDR1 and CDR2 (germline): SGHVS, FNYEAQ. The CDR3 is 15 residues long. V was pared by 5 bases and J by 6 bases, with 20 bases between. This CDR3 reads CASSRGWGRSLEQYF. The CDR3 nucleotides read TGTGCCAGCAGCCGTGGATGGGGCAGATCCCTCGAGCAGTACTTC.

V usage is TRBV18 and J usage is TRBJ1-1; maybe TRBD1 (6 bases). The CDR3 runs to 14 residues. Germline CDR1 KGHSH, CDR2 LQKENI. The V gene lost 2 bases and the J gene lost 10 bases, with 17 bases spanning the gap. The CDR3 is CASSPEEWAGVAFF. CDR3 in DNA: TGTGCCAGCTCACCAGAGGAGTGGGCAGGGGTAGCTTTCTTT.

The chain couples TRBV6-4 to TRBJ2-2; unclear D gene. The CDR3 is 13 residues long. Germline loops: CDR1 MRHNA, CDR2 SNTAGT. Trimming shortened V by 10 bases and J by 4 bases, and 13 bases separated the two germline ends. The CDR3 is CAIHTLGTGELFF. The CDR3 bases are TGTGCCATCCACACCCTCGGCACCGGGGAGCTGTTTTTT.

The J gene is TRBJ2-2, the V gene TRBV12-5; the match to TRBD2 covers 14 bases. Germline V CDR1 and CDR2: LGHNT, FRNRAP. V trimming: 3 bases; J trimming: 0 bases; junction bases outside the gene matches: 3. This CDR3 region has 18 residues. The CDR3 loop is CASGFWGLAGANTGELFF. The CDR3 nucleotides are TGTGCTAGTGGTTTTTGGGGACTAGCGGGGGCGAACACCGGGGAGCTGTTTTTT.

This clone was observed a handful of times. The chain employs TRBV18 and TRBJ1-1; tentatively, D is TRBD1 (6 bases). The CDR3 consists of 14 residues. Per germline, CDR1 KGHSH and CDR2 LQKENI. The germline V and J ends were trimmed by 1 base and 8 bases, with 14 bases remaining between them. CDR3 amino acids: CASSPQEGETEAFF. The CDR3 nucleotides read TGTGCCAGCTCACCACAGGAGGGGGAGACGGAAGCTTTCTTT.

This clone appeared once. V and J are TRBV6-4 and TRBJ1-2, with 7 positions matching TRBD1. The CDR3 runs to 13 residues. The germline gives CDR1 MRHNA, CDR2 SNTAGT. V lost 6 bases and J lost 6; bases outside the gene matches: 7. CDR3 nucleotides: TGTGCCAGCAGGAAGACAGGGCGACATGGCTACACCTTC. Its protein product is CASRKTGRHGYTF.

The chain combines TRBV5-1 with TRBJ1-4; D not resolved. Trimming pared 5 bases from V and 8 bases from J, leaving 13 bases between. In germline, CDR1 is SGHRS, CDR2 YFSETQ. The CDR3 is 13 amino acids. The DNA of the CDR3 is TGCGCCAGCAGTGACAACCTGGGGGAAAAACTGTTTTTT. It translates to CASSDNLGEKLFF.